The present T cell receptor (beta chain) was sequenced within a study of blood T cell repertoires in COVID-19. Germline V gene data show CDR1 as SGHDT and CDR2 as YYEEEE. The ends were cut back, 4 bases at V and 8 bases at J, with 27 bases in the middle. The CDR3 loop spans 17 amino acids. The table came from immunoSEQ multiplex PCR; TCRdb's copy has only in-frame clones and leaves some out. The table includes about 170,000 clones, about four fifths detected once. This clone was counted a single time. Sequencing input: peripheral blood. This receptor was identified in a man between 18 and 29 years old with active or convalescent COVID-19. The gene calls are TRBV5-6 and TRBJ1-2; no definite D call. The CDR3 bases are TGTGCCAGCAGCCGCCCCCGGGATTACCTTAGTATAGGAGGCTACACCTTC. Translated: CASSRPRDYLSIGGYTF.